This entry lists 19 T cell receptor beta chains sequenced from one sample in a study of CD8 T cells in ankylosing spondylitis. Study outcomes and limitations: A motif of 7 to 9 highly homologous TCR beta variants was seen as apparently characteristic of ankylosing spondylitis blood.

TCRdb re-derived calls from the 5' RACE reads in MiXCR, one entry per CDR3 protein. Here the sample spans 500,000 to 650,000 distinct CDR3 sequences, about 5.2% being singletons. Antigens for these TCRs are unknown. The sequencing sample was made of blood, either unsorted or a sorted T cell fraction (not recorded which). The receptors were gathered from a male donor with ankylosing spondylitis.

This clonotype appeared many times. The chain employs TRBV6-1 and TRBJ2-3; D gene unclear. The CDR3 runs 16 residues. The V end lost 5 bases, the J end lost 3 bases, and 18 bases lay between the germline ends. The germline V gene has CDR1 MNHNS and CDR2 SASEGT. The DNA for the CDR3 is TGTGCCAGCAGTCCCAAAAGGGTAGTGGGGACAGATACGCAGTATTTT. Its translation is CASSPKRVVGTDTQYF.

This clonotype appeared a few times. The chain combines TRBV7-8 with TRBJ2-3; D gene uncertain. The CDR3 length is 12 residues. Between the trimmed V and J ends, which lost 0 bases and 8 bases, there was a span of 6 bases. Germline lookup yields CDR1 SGHVS and CDR2 FQNEAQ. The CDR3 region is CASSLAVGTQYF. The DNA of the CDR3 is TGTGCCAGCAGCTTAGCAGTGGGTACGCAGTATTTT.

V usage is TRBV29-1 and J usage is TRBJ2-7; the match to TRBD2 covers 8 bases. CDR1 is SQVTM and CDR2 is ANQGSEA in the germline V gene. J was trimmed by 4 bases and V by 6 bases; bases with no gene match: 8. CDR3 size: 13 residues. The CDR3 here is CSVAGTSRYEQYF. CDR3 DNA sequence: TGCAGCGTAGCCGGGACTAGTCGGTACGAGCAGTACTTC.

This clonotype was detected many times. The rearrangement links TRBV5-1 to TRBJ2-7; 9 bases match TRBD1. The CDR3 contains 14 residues. The V and J ends lost 4 bases and 0 bases, in that order; junction bases with no gene match: 2. CDR1 and CDR2 (germline): SGHRS, YFSETQ. CDR3 amino acids: CASSRTGDSYEQYF. For the CDR3, the DNA is TGCGCCAGCAGCCGGACAGGGGACTCCTACGAGCAGTACTTC.

The chain links TRBV2 to TRBJ2-1; 9 positions agree with TRBD1. V lost 10 bases to trimming and J lost 7 bases; unmatched junction nucleotides: 5. Germline V gene lookup returns CDR1 SNHLY and CDR2 FYNNEI. CDR3 length: 12 amino acids. Here the CDR3 reads CAISDRGNEQFF. In DNA form, the CDR3 reads TGTGCCATCTCGGACAGGGGAAATGAGCAGTTCTTC.

Many counts were recorded for this clonotype. The chain combines TRBV20-1 with TRBJ1-5; no clear D. Germline V gene lookup returns CDR1 DFQATT and CDR2 SNEGSKA (reference sequence). V lost 6 bases and J 4 bases, leaving 16 bases between the germline ends. CDR3 size: 14 residues. The CDR3 reads CSAKPGSLNQPQHF. The CDR3 DNA follows: TGCAGTGCGAAACCGGGCAGCTTGAATCAGCCCCAGCATTTT.

The J gene is TRBJ2-1, the V gene TRBV11-1; 10 bases map to TRBD2. J gave up 8 bases and V 4 bases, and 8 bases lay outside the gene matches. CDR1 is SGHAT and CDR2 is FQDESV in the germline V gene (reference sequence). This CDR3 region has 15 residues. Written as DNA, the CDR3 is TGTGCCAGCAGCTCACAACTAGCGGGGTGGGATGAGCAGTTCTTC. Protein product: CASSSQLAGWDEQFF. The full variable domain, with the rest looked up from reference TRBV11-1 and TRBJ2-1, is EAEVAQSPRYKITEKSQAVAFWCDPISGHATLYWYRQILGQGPELLVQFQDESVVDDSQLPKDRFSAERLKGVDSTLKIQPAELGDSAMYLCASSSQLAGWDEQFFGPGTRLTVL.

This clonotype was detected many times. This chain connects TRBV5-1 to TRBJ2-6; D gene ambiguous. The CDR3 runs to 17 residues. Trimming removed 0 bases at V and 4 bases at J, with 14 bases between. Germline CDR1 reads SGHRS; CDR2 reads YFSETQ. In DNA form, the CDR3 reads TGCGCCAGCAGCTTGGTGGATCCAGCTTTCGGGGCCAACGTCCTGACTTTC. Amino acid sequence: CASSLVDPAFGANVLTF.

The V gene is TRBV9, the J gene TRBJ2-7; TRBD2 might be the D (5 bases). This CDR3 has 14 amino acids. V was trimmed by 3 bases and J by 4 bases, leaving 14 bases between them. Germline CDR1 is SGDLS and CDR2 is YYNGEE. CDR3 loop: CASSATPTGYEQYF. CDR3 coding DNA: TGTGCCAGCAGCGCGACCCCAACGGGATACGAGCAGTACTTC.

Many counts were recorded for this clonotype. The rearrangement uses TRBV20-1 and TRBJ2-1; D possibly corresponds to TRBD2 (5 bases). Germline assignment: CDR1 DFQATT and CDR2 SNEGSKA (reference sequence). This CDR3 is 12 amino acids long. CDR3 loop: CSAEDLPNEQFF. The CDR3 DNA is TGCAGCGCCGAGGACTTACCAAATGAGCAGTTCTTC.

This clonotype was detected only a few times. The genes are TRBV6-5 and TRBJ2-2; tentatively, D is TRBD2 (6 bases). This CDR3 has 14 amino acids. Trimming shortened V by 4 bases and J by 4 bases, and 10 bases separated the two germline ends. Per germline, CDR1 MNHEY and CDR2 SVGAGI. For the CDR3, the DNA is TGTGCCAGCAGTTGGGGGGAAGGCACCGGGGAGCTGTTTTTT. Its translation is CASSWGEGTGELFF.

The sample holds many counts of this clonotype. V is TRBV29-1 and J is TRBJ1-1; D may be TRBD1 (5 bases). The CDR3 contains 13 residues. V lost 6 bases and J lost 6, with 17 bases in between. CDR1 and CDR2 (germline): SQVTM, ANQGSEA. The CDR3 loop reads CSVRQGIRAEAFF. The CDR3 nucleotides are TGCAGCGTACGCCAGGGAATTAGGGCTGAAGCTTTCTTT.

This clonotype was seen at least ten times. V usage is TRBV20-1 and J usage is TRBJ2-4, with D perhaps matching TRBD1 or TRBD2 (5 bases each). Germline loops: CDR1 DFQATT, CDR2 SNEGSKA (reference sequence). The CDR3 totals 12 residues. V dropped 4 bases and J dropped 6 bases, with 10 bases sitting between them. The CDR3 reads CSAKGGGNIQYF. CDR3 bases: TGCAGTGCTAAGGGTGGGGGAAACATTCAGTACTTC.

This chain joins TRBV7-9 and TRBJ2-7, with TRBD1 identical over 8 bases. V shed 4 bases and J 5 bases; nucleotides not matched to a gene: 10. Germline V gives CDR1 SEHNR, CDR2 FQNEAQ (reference sequence). The CDR3 sequence is 15 residues long. The CDR3 sequence is CASSSPGQGFDEQYF. CDR3 coding DNA: TGTGCCAGCAGCTCACCTGGACAGGGATTCGACGAGCAGTACTTC. Filled out from reference TRBV7-9 and TRBJ2-7, the complete variable domain reads DTGVSQNPRHKITKRGQNVTFRCDPISEHNRLYWYRQTLGQGPEFLTYFQNEAQLEKSRLLSDRFSAERPKGSFSTLEIQRTEQGDSAMYLCASSSPGQGFDEQYFGPGTRLTVT.

This clonotype appeared a few times. The chain employs TRBV9 and TRBJ2-7; 9 bases match TRBD2. The CDR3 loop spans 15 amino acids. V trimming: 0 bases; J trimming: 4 bases; junction bases outside the gene matches: 5. CDR1 and CDR2 (germline): SGDLS, YYNGEE. CDR3 sequence (DNA): TGTGCCAGCAGCGTAGGCCTAGCGGGGACTTACGAGCAGTACTTC. It yields the protein CASSVGLAGTYEQYF.

This clonotype was seen repeatedly, ten times or more. The chain combines TRBV6-1 with TRBJ1-1; 7 positions agree with TRBD1. The germline CDR1 and CDR2 sequences are MNHNS and SASEGT. The trim removed 8 bases at V and 5 bases at J, leaving 8 bases unmatched. The CDR3 is 13 amino acids. The CDR3: CASRGQWGTEAFF. The CDR3 nucleotides read TGTGCCAGCCGGGGACAGTGGGGGACTGAAGCTTTCTTT.

For this clonotype: A read error may explain this, as a much larger clone is one base away. The CDR3 spells CASSLDVGGYTF. CDR3 nucleotide sequence: TGCGCCAGCAGCTTGGATGTTGGTGGCTACACCTTC. The chain uses TRBV5-1 and TRBJ1-2; no definite D call. The V gene's germline CDR1 is SGHRS and CDR2 YFSETQ. This CDR3 spans 12 amino acids. Deletions cut 0 bases from V and 7 bases from J, with 7 bases between. The full variable domain, completed using reference TRBV5-1 and TRBJ1-2, is KAGVTQTPRYLIKTRGQQVTLSCSPISGHRSVSWYQQTPGQGLQFLFEYFSETQRNKGNFPGRFSGRQFSNSRSEMNVSTLELGDSALYLCASSLDVGGYTFGSGTRLTVV.

The chain is built from TRBV7-2 and TRBJ1-4, with 7 positions matching TRBD1. Germline V lookup: CDR1 SGHTA, CDR2 FQGNSA. There are 12 residues in the CDR3. V was pared by 4 bases and J by 8 bases, with 1 base of the junction left unmatched. CDR3 in DNA: TGTGCCAGCAGCTCGGACAGGGAAAAACTGTTTTTT. The encoded protein is CASSSDREKLFF.

The table lists this clonotype with many counts. J is TRBJ1-3 and V is TRBV10-3; a weak D match, TRBD1 (6 bases). The CDR3 runs 14 residues. Germline V gene sequence: CDR1 ENHRY, CDR2 SYGVKD. Trimming took off 6 bases at V and 3 bases at J, with 12 bases between the two ends. The CDR3 here is CAISQGQFGNTIYF. The CDR3 DNA is TGTGCCATCAGCCAAGGACAGTTTGGAAACACCATATATTTT.